The 17 T cell receptor beta chains given below trace back to one sample, sequenced in a study of patients and donors after allogeneic stem cell transplantation. Each CDR3 protein gets one entry after TCRdb re-called the RT-PCR reads with MiXCR. Seen here are about 74,000 distinct CDR3 sequences, about 30% observed once, and the top ten hold 26%. The sample was blood, either unsorted or a sorted T cell fraction (not recorded which). The receptors shown here come from a human donor who was either an allogeneic HSCT recipient or a stem cell or donor lymphocyte infusion donor (not recorded which). It is not recorded whose cells these are; they may come from a transplant donor.

The rearrangement links TRBV7-9 to TRBJ2-1; TRBD2 aligns across 13 bases. The CDR3 sequence is 15 residues long. The V gene end was trimmed by 2 bases and the J gene end by 6 bases; junction bases not matched to a gene: 1. CDR1 SEHNR and CDR2 FQNEAQ come from the germline V gene (reference sequence). CDR3 coding DNA: TGTGCCAGCAGCTTAAGGACTAGCGGGAGCAATGAGCAGTTCTTC. Translated, it gives CASSLRTSGSNEQFF.

This clonotype was observed once. The rearrangement uses TRBV18 and TRBJ2-7, with unresolved D. Germline CDR1 reads KGHSH; CDR2 reads LQKENI. The CDR3 sequence is 13 residues long. V gave up 6 bases and J gave up 0 bases, with 9 bases separating them. DNA for the CDR3: TGTGCCAGCTCTAATGGCTTCTCCTACGAGCAGTACTTC. Encoded protein: CASSNGFSYEQYF.

This clonotype was recorded a few times. The genes are TRBV6-5 and TRBJ1-2; no firm D call. The germline V gene has CDR1 MNHEY and CDR2 SVGAGI. The CDR3 covers 17 residues. Trimming took 0 bases from V and 4 from J, leaving 18 bases between them. The DNA for the CDR3 is TGTGCCAGCAGTTACTCGACGGCAAGGCTGCGAGTCTATGGCTACACCTTC. Encoded protein: CASSYSTARLRVYGYTF.

The genes are TRBV11-2 and TRBJ1-4, with D possibly TRBD1 on 6 matching bases. V dropped 5 bases and J dropped 6 bases, with 16 bases sitting between them. Germline lookup yields CDR1 SGHAT and CDR2 FQNNGV. CDR3 length: 15 residues. The CDR3 region is CASSPRTAMDEKLFF. The DNA for the CDR3 is TGTGCCAGCAGCCCACGGACAGCGATGGATGAAAAACTGTTTTTT.

J is TRBJ2-7 and V is TRBV6-5; 10 bases align to TRBD1. Germline trimming cut 0 bases from V and 4 bases from J; bases unmatched to any gene: 3. This CDR3 has 15 amino acids. CDR1 and CDR2 from the germline V gene are MNHEY and SVGAGI. CDR3 loop: CASSYSGTGEYEQYF. The DNA of the CDR3 is TGTGCCAGCAGTTACTCCGGGACAGGGGAATACGAGCAGTACTTC.

This clonotype has a handful of counts. V and J are TRBV28 and TRBJ1-5, with D unclear. Germline V gives CDR1 MDHEN, CDR2 SYDVKM. The CDR3 spans 13 residues. The V end lost 2 bases, the J end lost 9 bases, and 11 bases lay between the germline ends. CDR3 sequence reads: CASSLGWTGPQHF. The CDR3 nucleotides read TGTGCCAGCAGTTTAGGTTGGACGGGGCCCCAGCATTTT.

V gene TRBV3-1 combines with J gene TRBJ2-1; 12 nucleotides line up with TRBD2. With 4 bases clipped from V and 4 bases from J, the junction kept 5 bases outside the gene matches. Germline V lookup: CDR1 LGHDT, CDR2 YNNKEL (reference sequence). The CDR3 is 16 residues long. The CDR3: CASSLVGLAGYNEQFF. The CDR3 nucleotides are TGTGCCAGCAGCCTCGTCGGACTAGCGGGGTACAATGAGCAGTTCTTC.

This clonotype was seen more than once but under ten times. The genes are TRBV20-1 and TRBJ2-3; D not certain. CDR1 is DFQATT, CDR2 SNEGSKA, per germline (reference sequence). The CDR3 contains 12 residues. The V gene lost 0 bases and the J gene lost 4 bases, with 5 bases spanning the gap. In DNA, the CDR3 is TGCAGTGCTAGAGAACCGGCAGATACGCAGTATTTT. Encoded protein: CSAREPADTQYF.

V is TRBV12-3 or TRBV12-4 and J is TRBJ1-1; D uncertain. V shed 7 bases and J shed 0 bases, with 12 bases lying between them. The CDR3 has 14 residues. CDR3 sequence: CASTLRRMNTEAFF. The CDR3 coding sequence is TGTGCCAGCACCCTGAGGCGCATGAACACTGAAGCTTTCTTT.

Notes on this clonotype: Its ends do not fully match the called genes, so a read error is possible. This chain connects TRBV11-3 to TRBJ2-1; D ambiguous. The CDR3 loop spans 14 amino acids. Germline CDR1 and CDR2: SGHNT and YENEEA. The CDR3 protein is CASSLGASNNEQFF. In DNA, the CDR3 is TGTGCCAGCAGCTTAGGGGCCTCCAACAATGAGCAGTTCTTC.

This clonotype has a handful of counts. The chain has TRBV5-5 and TRBJ1-2, with D possibly TRBD1 on 6 matching bases. Trimming took 6 bases from V and 5 from J, leaving 17 bases between them. This CDR3 has 14 amino acids. Germline CDR1 and CDR2: SGHKS and YYEKEE (reference sequence). Here the CDR3 DNA reads TGTGCCAGCAAATTCGGGGGCGCGAATTATGGCTACACCTTC. Translating gives CASKFGGANYGYTF.

This chain joins TRBV5-1 and TRBJ1-1; D is unclear. This CDR3 has 14 amino acids. Germline CDR1 and CDR2: SGHRS and YFSETQ. Trimming stripped 0 bases from V and 2 bases from J, with 8 bases between. The DNA of the CDR3 is TGCGCCAGCAGCTTGGCCTGGAGTAACACTGAAGCTTTCTTT. Encoded protein: CASSLAWSNTEAFF.

The chain uses TRBV28 and TRBJ1-2; 8 bases agree with TRBD1. CDR1 is MDHEN, CDR2 SYDVKM, per germline. Trimming at V came to 1 base and at J to 8 bases, leaving 15 bases not matched to a gene. The CDR3 totals 17 residues. This chain's CDR3 is CASSLFGTGLPPGGYTF. The CDR3 DNA reads as TGTGCCAGCAGTTTATTTGGGACAGGCTTACCCCCAGGCGGCTACACCTTC.

This clonotype occurred a few times. CDR3 DNA sequence: TGCGCCAGCAGCGTATTTGACAGGGACTACGAGCAGTACTTC. As protein: CASSVFDRDYEQYF. The rearrangement links TRBV5-1 to TRBJ2-7; TRBD1 aligns across 7 bases. Trimming cost V 4 bases and J 3 bases; bases outside gene matches: 7. Germline assignment: CDR1 SGHRS and CDR2 YFSETQ. The CDR3 runs to 14 residues.

The V call is TRBV28, the J call TRBJ2-5; TRBD1 agrees at 9 bases. CDR1 is MDHEN, CDR2 SYDVKM, per germline. J was trimmed by 2 bases and V by 7 bases; bases with no gene match: 2. The CDR3 has 13 amino acids. The DNA of the CDR3 is TGTGCCAGCAAGACAGGGGGTCAAGAGACCCAGTACTTC. As protein: CASKTGGQETQYF.

This rearrangement joins TRBV7-9 to TRBJ1-1; weak D call: TRBD1 (6 bases). This CDR3 has 19 residues. Trimming shortened V by 1 base and J by 1 base, and 22 bases separated the two germline ends. Germline V CDR1 and CDR2: SEHNR, FQNEAQ (reference sequence). This chain's CDR3 is CASSLGLGNLRGGNTEAFF. The CDR3 DNA is TGTGCCAGCAGCTTAGGTCTTGGGAATCTCAGGGGCGGGAACACTGAAGCTTTCTTT.

The J gene is TRBJ2-6, the V gene TRBV5-1; D is unresolved. This CDR3 region has 15 residues. V was trimmed by 0 bases and J by 4 bases, leaving 8 bases between them. In germline, CDR1 is SGHRS, CDR2 YFSETQ. The CDR3 sequence: CASSLAVLGANVLTF. The CDR3 DNA is TGCGCCAGCAGCTTGGCTGTCCTAGGGGCCAACGTCCTGACTTTC.